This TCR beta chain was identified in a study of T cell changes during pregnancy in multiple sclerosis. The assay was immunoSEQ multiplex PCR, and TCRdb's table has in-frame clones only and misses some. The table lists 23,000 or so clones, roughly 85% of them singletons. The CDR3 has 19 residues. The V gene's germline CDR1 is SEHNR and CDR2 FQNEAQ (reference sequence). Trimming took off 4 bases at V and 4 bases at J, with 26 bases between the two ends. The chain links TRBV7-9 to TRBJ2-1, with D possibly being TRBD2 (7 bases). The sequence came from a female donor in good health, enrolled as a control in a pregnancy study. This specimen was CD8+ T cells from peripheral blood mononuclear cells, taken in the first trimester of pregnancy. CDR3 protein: CASSSLGGGQNRLYNEQFF. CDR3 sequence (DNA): TGTGCCAGCAGCTCCCTAGGGGGGGGCCAGAATAGACTTTACAATGAGCAGTTCTTC.